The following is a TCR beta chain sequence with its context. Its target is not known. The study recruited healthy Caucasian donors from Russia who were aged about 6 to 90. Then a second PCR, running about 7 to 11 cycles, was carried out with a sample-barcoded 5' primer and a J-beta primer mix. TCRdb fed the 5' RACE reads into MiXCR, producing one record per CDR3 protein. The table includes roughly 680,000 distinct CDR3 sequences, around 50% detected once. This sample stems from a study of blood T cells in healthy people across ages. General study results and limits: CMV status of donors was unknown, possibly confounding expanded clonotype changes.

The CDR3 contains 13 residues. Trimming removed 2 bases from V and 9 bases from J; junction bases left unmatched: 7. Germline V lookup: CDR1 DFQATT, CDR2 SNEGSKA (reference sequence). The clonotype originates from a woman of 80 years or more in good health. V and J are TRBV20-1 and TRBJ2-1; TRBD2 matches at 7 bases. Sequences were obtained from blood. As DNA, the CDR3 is TGCAGTGCTAGAAGAGGACGCGGGGGTGAGCAGTTCTTC. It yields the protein CSARRGRGGEQFF.